These T cell receptor beta chains were read from a single sample in a study of human T cells and chemical hapten exposure. TCRdb passed the RACE reads through MiXCR, listing each CDR3 protein once. The sample holds some 45,000 distinct CDR3 sequences, more than 8.5% seen once. The sample consisted of whole blood, taken in connection with sensitization to the hapten diphenylcyclopropenone (DPC). The receptors shown here come from a woman in her thirties or forties with alopecia areata. Some clones in this sample may be carry-over from other donors' samples. Each CDR3 is given without its conserved first and last residue. Each record gives: V gene, D gene, CDR3 protein. D genes are given only for firm matches.

TRBV29-1	TRBD1	SAWGTGGIYGYT
TRBV29-1	NA	SVESPDTQY
TRBV4-1	NA	ASSQVRKGDEQY
TRBV14	NA	ASSRQGYTEAF
TRBV3-1	NA	ASSLQDSPLH
TRBV2	NA	ASNRFGNEQF
TRBV2	NA	ASKHLDSNQPQH
TRBV20-1	NA	SAVTGTDYSPLH
TRBV20-1	TRBD2	SAREGGGRSETQY
TRBV7-2	TRBD2	ASSLVAGGPVQETQY
TRBV4-1	NA	ASSEGIYNEQF
TRBV7-9	TRBD1	ASSLWQGGDNSNQPQH
TRBV2	TRBD1	ASGQGALAKNIQY
TRBV28	TRBD1	ASSPTGGLYNEQF
TRBV29-1	NA	SVEDSWGRGPKETQY
TRBV27	NA	ASTRYNSPLH
TRBV7-9	NA	ASSLGGQGKAEQY
TRBV29-1	TRBD1	STWEGAYTEAF
TRBV7-9	NA	ASSLPRVRQF
TRBV7-2	TRBD1	ASSSRTGVYEKLF
TRBV12-3/TRBV12-4	TRBD1	ASRRTGEAYGYT
TRBV5-1	NA	ASSPGIGAHEQF
TRBV2	NA	ASRTTTGELF
TRBV4-3	NA	ASSQDRLGTRLTNYGYT
TRBV28	TRBD1	ASSFPGQGSYEQY
TRBV11-2	TRBD2	ASRPSGGAAQETQY
TRBV4-1	TRBD1	ASSFFPGQRSTEAF
TRBV28	NA	ASSVRPYEQY
TRBV20-1	NA	SAPSFGEGSPLH
TRBV7-9	NA	ASSQDGPNEKLF